This T cell receptor (beta chain) came from a study of T-cell memory formation after mild COVID-19 (dated by TCRdb to the early 2020s). Background for the entire study: Most TCR sequence clusters were specific to one of the two donors. In a couple of donors, T-cell clones that expanded and contracted after mild COVID-19 were tracked by sequencing TCRalpha and TCRbeta repertoires over time. Two young, previously healthy adult volunteers, one female and one male, were included in the cohort.

Study-level results and caveats: Whether the second-wave clones peaking on day 37 were SARS-CoV-2 specific was not confirmed. Balanced CD4/CD8 phenotypes were observed for clones contracting from day 15 to 85, whereas a bias towards CD4+ was observed for a second wave of clones expanding from day 15 to 37. Some responding clones were detected in pre-infection memory, suggesting pre-existing cross-reactive memory T cells joined the SARS-CoV-2 response. Contracting CD4+ clones appeared mostly in the CM and EM memory subsets, whereas CD8+ clones were enriched in EMRA. The study covered only two mild cases, and larger cohorts including severe cases with pre-infection samples were considered necessary.

The listed sequencing device is Illumina NovaSeq 6000. Using 5'RACE with constant-segment primers, TCRalpha and TCRbeta cDNA libraries were constructed, with sample barcodes and unique molecular identifiers added in the process. RNA was extracted from every sample with Trizol reagent. Amplification of the libraries took two PCR steps, and the second step added a second sample barcode plus Illumina TruSeq adapters. Sequencing of libraries was performed on an Illumina NovaSeq with 2 x 150 bp paired-end reads. In the authors' own workflow: Demultiplexing of reads and collapsing into UMI-guided consensus sequences were performed with migec v1.2.7. Using mixcr v2.1.11, the UMI consensuses were aligned to TRA and TRB V and J templates and assembled into clonotypes. Expanded or contracted clonotypes were those called significant by both edgeR and NoisET, with noise models trained on biological replicates. For edgeR calls, the cutoffs were a false discovery rate-adjusted p below 0.01 and a log2 fold-change threshold of 1. As an exploratory analysis of dynamics, PCA with hierarchical clustering was applied to max-normalized trajectories of the 1000 most abundant clonotypes. The CD4 or CD8 phenotype of responding clones was assigned using the separately sequenced CD4+ and CD8+ repertoires. The public reads were reprocessed in TCRdb via fastp at Q25 and MiXCR, keeping in-frame beta chains. Each entry is one CDR3 protein sequence, shown with its most common DNA and genes. In this record, the V and J calls reflect TCRdb's handling and not the investigators' own analysis. This sample has roughly 300,000 distinct CDR3 sequences in its table, and around 8% of those were observed once. The ten largest clones take up about 20% of the sample.

The germline V gene encodes CDR1 LGHDT and CDR2 YNNKEL (reference sequence). The CDR3 has 17 amino acids, counting the end cysteine and phenylalanine. The DNA shown is the 51-base CDR3, in frame from base 1. V and J are truncated by 5 bases and 4 bases respectively, leaving an intervening sequence of 22 bases. The table lists this clonotype with a few counts. The antigen this receptor binds is unknown. Qualities for individual bases were not recorded, and no much larger clone is one base off. Ficoll-Paque density gradient centrifugation was the method used to isolate PBMCs. The sequence is built from TRBV3-1 and TRBJ2-3, with the D gene too uncertain to name. This TCR was sampled from a man aged 18 to 29 who had mild COVID-19 (a few samples of this study predate the infection). The sample titles of this study are shuffled in the database, so cell type and time point are left out; the donor was told from shared clones. Sequencing input: PBMCs or a T cell subset sorted from them (not recorded which). The DNA is TGTGCCAGCAGCAGTGGAGTAGCTCAGGATCGCGCAGATACGCAGTATTTT. This encodes CASSSGVAQDRADTQYF.